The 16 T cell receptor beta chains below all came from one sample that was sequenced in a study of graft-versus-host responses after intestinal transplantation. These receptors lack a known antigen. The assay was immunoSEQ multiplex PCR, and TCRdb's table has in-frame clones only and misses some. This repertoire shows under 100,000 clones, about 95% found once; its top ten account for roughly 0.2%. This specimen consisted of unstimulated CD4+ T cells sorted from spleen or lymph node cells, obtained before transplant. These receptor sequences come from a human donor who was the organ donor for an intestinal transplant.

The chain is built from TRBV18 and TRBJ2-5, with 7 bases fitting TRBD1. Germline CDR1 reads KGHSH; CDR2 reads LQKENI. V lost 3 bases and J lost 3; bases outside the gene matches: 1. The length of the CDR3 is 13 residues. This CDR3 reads CASSPGQEETQYF. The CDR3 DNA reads TGTGCCAGCTCACCCGGACAGGAAGAGACCCAGTACTTC.

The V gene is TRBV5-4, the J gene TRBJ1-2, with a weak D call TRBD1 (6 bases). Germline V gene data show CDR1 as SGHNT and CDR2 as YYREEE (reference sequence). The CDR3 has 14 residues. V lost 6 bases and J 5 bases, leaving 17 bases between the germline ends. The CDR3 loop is CASNAGQTRYGYTF. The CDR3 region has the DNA TGTGCCAGCAACGCGGGACAAACACGATATGGCTACACCTTC.

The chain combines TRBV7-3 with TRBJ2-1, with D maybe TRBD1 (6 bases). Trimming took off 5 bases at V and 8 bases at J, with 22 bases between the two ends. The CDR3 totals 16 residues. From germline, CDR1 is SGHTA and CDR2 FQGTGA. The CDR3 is CASSHTPGQRRHEQFF. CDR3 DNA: TGTGCCAGCAGCCATACTCCAGGACAGAGACGCCATGAGCAGTTCTTC.

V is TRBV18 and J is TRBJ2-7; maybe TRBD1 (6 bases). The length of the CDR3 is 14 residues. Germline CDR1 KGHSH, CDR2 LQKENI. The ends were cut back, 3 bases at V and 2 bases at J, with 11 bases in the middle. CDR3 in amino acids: CASSPNRDTYEQYF. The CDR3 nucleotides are TGTGCCAGCTCACCGAACCGGGACACCTACGAGCAGTACTTC.

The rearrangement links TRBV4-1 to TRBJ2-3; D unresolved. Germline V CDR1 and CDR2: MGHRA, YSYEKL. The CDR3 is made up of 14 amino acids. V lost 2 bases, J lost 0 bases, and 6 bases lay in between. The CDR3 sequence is CASSQNPSTDTQYF. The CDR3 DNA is TGCGCCAGCAGCCAAAATCCTAGCACAGATACGCAGTATTTT.

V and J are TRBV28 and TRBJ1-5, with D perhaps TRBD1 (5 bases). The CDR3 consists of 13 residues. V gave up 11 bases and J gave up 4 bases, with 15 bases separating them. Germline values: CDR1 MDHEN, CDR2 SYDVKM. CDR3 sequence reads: CAVRGNRNQPQHF. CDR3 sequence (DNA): TGTGCCGTCCGGGGCAATAGAAATCAGCCCCAGCATTTT. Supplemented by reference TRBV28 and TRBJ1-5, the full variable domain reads DVKVTQSSRYLVKRTGEKVFLECVQDMDHENMFWYRQDPGLGLRLIYFSYDVKMKEKGDIPEGYSVSREKKERFSLILESASTNQTSMYLCAVRGNRNQPQHFGDGTRLSIL.

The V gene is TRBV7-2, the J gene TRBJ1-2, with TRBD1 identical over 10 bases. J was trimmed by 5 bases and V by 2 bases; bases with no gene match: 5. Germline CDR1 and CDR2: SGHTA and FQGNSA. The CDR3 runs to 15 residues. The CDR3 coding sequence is TGTGCCAGCAGCTTACTAGGACAGGGGGGTTATGGCTACACCTTC. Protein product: CASSLLGQGGYGYTF.

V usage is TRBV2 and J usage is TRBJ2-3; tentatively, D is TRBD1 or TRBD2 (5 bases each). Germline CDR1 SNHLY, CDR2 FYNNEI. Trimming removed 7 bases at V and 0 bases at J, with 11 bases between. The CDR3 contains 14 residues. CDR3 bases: TGTGCCAGCATCCCGAGGGGAAGCACAGATACGCAGTATTTT. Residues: CASIPRGSTDTQYF.

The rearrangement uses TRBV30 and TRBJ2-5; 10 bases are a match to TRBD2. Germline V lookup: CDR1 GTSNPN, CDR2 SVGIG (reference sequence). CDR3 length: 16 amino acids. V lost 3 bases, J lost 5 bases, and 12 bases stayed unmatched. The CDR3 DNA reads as TGTGCCTGGAGGACCGGCAGCGGGGGGGGTACCGAGACCCAGTACTTC. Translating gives CAWRTGSGGGTETQYF.

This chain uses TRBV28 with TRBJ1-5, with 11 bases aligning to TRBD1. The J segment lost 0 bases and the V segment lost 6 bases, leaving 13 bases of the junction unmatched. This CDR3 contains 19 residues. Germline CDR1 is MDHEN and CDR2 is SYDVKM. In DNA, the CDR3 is TGTGCCAGCAGCCGCCGTCGGGACAGGGGGGAAAGTAGCAATCAGCCCCAGCATTTT. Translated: CASSRRRDRGESSNQPQHF.

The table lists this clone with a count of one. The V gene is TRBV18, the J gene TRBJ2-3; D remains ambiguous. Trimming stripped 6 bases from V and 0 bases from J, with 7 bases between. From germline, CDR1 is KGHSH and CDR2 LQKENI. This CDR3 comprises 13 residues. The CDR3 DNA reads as TGTGCCAGCTCCTATGCGAGCACAGATACGCAGTATTTT. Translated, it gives CASSYASTDTQYF.

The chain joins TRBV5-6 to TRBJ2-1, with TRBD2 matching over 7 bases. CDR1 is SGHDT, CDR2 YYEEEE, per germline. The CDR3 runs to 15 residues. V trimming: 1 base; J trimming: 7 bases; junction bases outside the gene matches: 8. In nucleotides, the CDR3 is TGTGCCAGCAGCTTGCCGTGGGGGGGTTCGAATGAGCAGTTCTTC. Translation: CASSLPWGGSNEQFF. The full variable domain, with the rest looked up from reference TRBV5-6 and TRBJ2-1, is DAGVTQSPTHLIKTRGQQVTLRCSPKSGHDTVSWYQQALGQGPQFIFQYYEEEERQRGNFPDRFSGHQFPNYSSELNVNALLLGDSALYLCASSLPWGGSNEQFFGPGTRLTVL.

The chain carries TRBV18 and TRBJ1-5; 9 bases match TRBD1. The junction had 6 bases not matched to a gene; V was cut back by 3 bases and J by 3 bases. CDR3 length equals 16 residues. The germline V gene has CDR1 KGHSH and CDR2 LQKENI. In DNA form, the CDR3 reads TGTGCCAGCTCACCCTCGACAGGGGGAAACAATCAGCCCCAGCATTTT. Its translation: CASSPSTGGNNQPQHF. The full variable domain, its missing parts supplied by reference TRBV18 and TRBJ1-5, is NAGVMQNPRHLVRRRGQEARLRCSPMKGHSHVYWYRQLPEEGLKFMVYLQKENIIDESGMPKERFSAEFPKEGPSILRIQQVVRGDSAAYFCASSPSTGGNNQPQHFGDGTRLSIL.

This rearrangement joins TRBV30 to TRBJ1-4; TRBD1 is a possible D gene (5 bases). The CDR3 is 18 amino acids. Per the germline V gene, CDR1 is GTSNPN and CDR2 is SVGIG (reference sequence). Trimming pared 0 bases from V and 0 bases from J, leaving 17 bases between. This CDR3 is CAWSVVWHRPATNEKLFF. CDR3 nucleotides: TGTGCCTGGAGTGTAGTTTGGCACAGGCCGGCAACTAATGAAAAACTGTTTTTT.

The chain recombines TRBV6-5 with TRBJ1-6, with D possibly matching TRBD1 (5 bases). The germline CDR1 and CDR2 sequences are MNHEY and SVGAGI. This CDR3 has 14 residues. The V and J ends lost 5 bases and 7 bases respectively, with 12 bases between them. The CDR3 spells CASSRGRGNSPLHF. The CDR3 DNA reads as TGTGCCAGCAGTCGGGGTAGGGGAAATTCACCCCTCCACTTT.

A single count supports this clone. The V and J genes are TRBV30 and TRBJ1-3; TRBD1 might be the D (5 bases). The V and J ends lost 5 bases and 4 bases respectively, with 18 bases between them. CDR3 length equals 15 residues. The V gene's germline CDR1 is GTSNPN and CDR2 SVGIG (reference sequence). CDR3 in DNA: TGTGCCTGGTTACAAAGGGGAATCTCGGGAAACACCATATATTTT. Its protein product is CAWLQRGISGNTIYF.